This TCR beta chain was recorded in a study of blood T cell repertoires in COVID-19. Whole-study context: Acute-phase and convalescent COVID-19 samples originated in the United States, Italy and Spain. Sample material is recorded as cDNA or gDNA derived from T cells, B-cell-depleted T cells, or PBMCs.

V lost 3 bases to trimming and J lost 7 bases, with 11 bases between them. CDR1 and CDR2 from the germline V gene are KGHDR and SFDVKD. This CDR3 spans 13 amino acids. Authors' processing steps: For nucleated cells, counts were estimated from reference gene primer amplification. The data were produced by immunoSEQ multiplex PCR, yet TCRdb's version contains in-frame clones alone and is incomplete. For V, J and clone size, that table is used; D and trimming come from the DNA. The sample lists more than 95,000 clones, about 77% occurring once. Sequenced: peripheral blood. The sequence came from a human donor in a cohort sampled during active COVID-19. The rearrangement joins TRBV24-1 to TRBJ1-2; the D gene is possibly TRBD1 (6 bases). CDR3 sequence (DNA): TGTGCCACCAGTGATGGGGACATCACTGGCTACACCTTC. It translates to CATSDGDITGYTF.